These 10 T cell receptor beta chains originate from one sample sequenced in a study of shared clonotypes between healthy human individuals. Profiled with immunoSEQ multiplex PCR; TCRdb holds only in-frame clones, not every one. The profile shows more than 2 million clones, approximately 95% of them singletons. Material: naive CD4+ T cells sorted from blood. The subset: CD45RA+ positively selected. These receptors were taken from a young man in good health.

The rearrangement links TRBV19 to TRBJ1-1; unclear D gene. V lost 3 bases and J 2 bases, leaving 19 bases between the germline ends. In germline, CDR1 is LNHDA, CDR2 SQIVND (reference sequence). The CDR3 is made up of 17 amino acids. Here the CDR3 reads CASSIGKGVKGNTEAFF. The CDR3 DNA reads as TGTGCCAGTAGTATCGGGAAGGGAGTAAAGGGCAACACTGAAGCTTTCTTT.

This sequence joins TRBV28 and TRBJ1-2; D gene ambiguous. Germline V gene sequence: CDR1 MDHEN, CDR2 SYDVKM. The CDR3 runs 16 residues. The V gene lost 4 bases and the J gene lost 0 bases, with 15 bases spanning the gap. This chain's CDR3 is CASSYGGAGANYGYTF. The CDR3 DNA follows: TGTGCCAGCAGTTACGGCGGAGCCGGAGCTAACTATGGCTACACCTTC.

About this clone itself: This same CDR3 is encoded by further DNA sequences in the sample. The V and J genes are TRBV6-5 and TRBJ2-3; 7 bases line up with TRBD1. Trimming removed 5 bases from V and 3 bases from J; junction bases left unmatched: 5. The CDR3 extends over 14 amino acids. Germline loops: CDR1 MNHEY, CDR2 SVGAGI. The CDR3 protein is CASSRRQGTDTQYF. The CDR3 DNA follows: TGTGCCAGCAGTCGCCGACAGGGAACAGATACGCAGTATTTT.

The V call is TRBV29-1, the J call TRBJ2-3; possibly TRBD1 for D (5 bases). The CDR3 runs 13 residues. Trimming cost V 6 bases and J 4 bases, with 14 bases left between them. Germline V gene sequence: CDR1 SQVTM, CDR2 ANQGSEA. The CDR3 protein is CSVAQVGPDTQYF. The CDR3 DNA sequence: TGCAGCGTCGCCCAGGTGGGGCCAGATACGCAGTATTTT.

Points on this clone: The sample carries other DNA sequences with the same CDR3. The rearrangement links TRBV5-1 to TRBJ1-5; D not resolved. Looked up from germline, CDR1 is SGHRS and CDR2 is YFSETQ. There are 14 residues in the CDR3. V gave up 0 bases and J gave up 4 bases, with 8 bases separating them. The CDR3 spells CASSLGSGNQPQHF. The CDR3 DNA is TGCGCCAGCAGCTTGGGGTCGGGGAATCAGCCCCAGCATTTT.

Here the CDR3 DNA reads TGTGCCAGTAGCCCACCCCGGGACAGGGTCCCCTACGAGCAGTACTTC. Residues: CASSPPRDRVPYEQYF. V and J are TRBV19 and TRBJ2-7; 9 bases fit TRBD1. V trimming: 6 bases; J trimming: 2 bases; junction bases outside the gene matches: 11. Germline V gene sequence: CDR1 LNHDA, CDR2 SQIVND (reference sequence). This CDR3 spans 16 amino acids.

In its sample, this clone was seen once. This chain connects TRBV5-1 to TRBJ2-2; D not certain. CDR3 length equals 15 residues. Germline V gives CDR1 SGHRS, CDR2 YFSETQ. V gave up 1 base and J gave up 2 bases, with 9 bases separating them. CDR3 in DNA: TGCGCCAGCAGCTTGAACCTACCTAACACCGGGGAGCTGTTTTTT. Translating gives CASSLNLPNTGELFF.

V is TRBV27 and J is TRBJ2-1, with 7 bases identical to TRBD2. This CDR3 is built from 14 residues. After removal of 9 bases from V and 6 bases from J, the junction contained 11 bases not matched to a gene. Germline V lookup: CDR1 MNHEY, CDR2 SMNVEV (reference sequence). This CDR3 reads CARTPLAVANEQFF. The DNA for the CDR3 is TGTGCCAGGACCCCGCTAGCGGTAGCCAATGAGCAGTTCTTC.

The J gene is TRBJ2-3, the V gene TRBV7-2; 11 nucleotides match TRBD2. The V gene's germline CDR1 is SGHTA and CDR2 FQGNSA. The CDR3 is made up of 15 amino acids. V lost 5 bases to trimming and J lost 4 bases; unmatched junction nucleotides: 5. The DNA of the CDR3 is TGTGCCAGCAGCCCGGGACTAGCGGAATCAGATACGCAGTATTTT. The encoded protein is CASSPGLAESDTQYF. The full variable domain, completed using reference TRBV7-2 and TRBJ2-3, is GAGVSQSPSNKVTEKGKDVELRCDPISGHTALYWYRQSLGQGLEFLIYFQGNSAPDKSGLPSDRFSAERTGGSVSTLTIQRTQQEDSAVYLCASSPGLAESDTQYFGPGTRLTVL.

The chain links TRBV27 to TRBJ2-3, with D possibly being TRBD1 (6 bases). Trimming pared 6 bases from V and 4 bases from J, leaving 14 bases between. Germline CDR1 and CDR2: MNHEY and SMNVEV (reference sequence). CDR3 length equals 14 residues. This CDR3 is CASSATGFADTQYF. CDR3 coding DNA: TGTGCCAGCAGCGCGACAGGATTCGCAGATACGCAGTATTTT.